This entry is about one TCR beta chain. The germline gives CDR1 MNHEY, CDR2 SMNVEV (reference sequence). The CDR3 has 15 residues. V trimming: 5 bases; J trimming: 9 bases; junction bases outside the gene matches: 7. The treatment: oral pan-JAK inhibitor, 5-10 mg twice daily. This entry comes from a study of CD8+ T cells in alopecia areata. Extraction of RNA preceded its reverse transcription into cDNA, which served as the sequencing template. The table came from immunoSEQ multiplex PCR; TCRdb's copy has only in-frame clones and leaves some out. The profile covers 170,000 or so clones, with about 55% appearing a single time and approximately 10% taken by the ten largest.

The sample consisted of CD8+ T cells sorted from blood, taken at week 24, from a patient treated with tofacitinib. The chain couples TRBV27 to TRBJ2-1, with TRBD2 identical over 13 bases. The sequence came from a human donor with alopecia areata. The CDR3 DNA follows: TGTGCCAGCAGTCAGACTAGCGGGGGGACAACTGAGCAGTTCTTC. As protein: CASSQTSGGTTEQFF.